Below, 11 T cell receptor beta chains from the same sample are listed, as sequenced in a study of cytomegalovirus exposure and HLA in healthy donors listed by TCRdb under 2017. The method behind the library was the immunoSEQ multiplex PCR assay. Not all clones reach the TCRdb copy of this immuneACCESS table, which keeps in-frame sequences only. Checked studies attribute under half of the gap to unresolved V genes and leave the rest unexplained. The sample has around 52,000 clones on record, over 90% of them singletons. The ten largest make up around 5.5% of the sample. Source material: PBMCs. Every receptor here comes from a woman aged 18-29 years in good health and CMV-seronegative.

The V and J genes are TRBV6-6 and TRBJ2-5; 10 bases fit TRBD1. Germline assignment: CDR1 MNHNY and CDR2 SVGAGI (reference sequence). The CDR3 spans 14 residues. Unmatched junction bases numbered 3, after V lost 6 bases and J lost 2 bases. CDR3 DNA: TGTGCCAGCAGGAGGACAGGGGGACAAGAGACCCAGTACTTC. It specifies CASRRTGGQETQYF.

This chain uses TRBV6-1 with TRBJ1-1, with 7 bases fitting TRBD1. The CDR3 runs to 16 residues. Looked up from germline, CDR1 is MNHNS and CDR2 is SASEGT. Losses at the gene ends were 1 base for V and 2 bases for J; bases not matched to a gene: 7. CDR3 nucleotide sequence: TGTGCCAGCAGTGAAGTCGCAGGGGGTGCCAACACTGAAGCTTTCTTT. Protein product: CASSEVAGGANTEAFF.

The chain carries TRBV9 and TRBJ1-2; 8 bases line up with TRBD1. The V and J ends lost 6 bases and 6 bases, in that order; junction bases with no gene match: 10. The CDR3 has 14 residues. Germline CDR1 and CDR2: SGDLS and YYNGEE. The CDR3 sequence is CASTGQGYLDGYTF. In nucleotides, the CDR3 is TGTGCCAGCACAGGACAGGGTTACTTGGATGGCTACACCTTC.

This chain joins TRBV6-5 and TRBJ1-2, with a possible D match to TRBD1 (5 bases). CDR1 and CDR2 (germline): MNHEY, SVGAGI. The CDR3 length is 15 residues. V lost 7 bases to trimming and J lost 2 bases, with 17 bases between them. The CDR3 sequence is CASINGKGLNYGYTF. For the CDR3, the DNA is TGTGCCAGCATCAATGGGAAGGGGCTAAACTATGGCTACACCTTC.

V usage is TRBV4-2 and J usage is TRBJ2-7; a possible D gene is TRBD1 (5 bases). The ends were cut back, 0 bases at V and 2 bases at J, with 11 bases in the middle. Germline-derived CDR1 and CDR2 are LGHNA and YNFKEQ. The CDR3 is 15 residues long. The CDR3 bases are TGTGCCAGCAGCCAAGACAGGGAAGGCCCCTACGAGCAGTACGTC. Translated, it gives CASSQDREGPYEQYV.

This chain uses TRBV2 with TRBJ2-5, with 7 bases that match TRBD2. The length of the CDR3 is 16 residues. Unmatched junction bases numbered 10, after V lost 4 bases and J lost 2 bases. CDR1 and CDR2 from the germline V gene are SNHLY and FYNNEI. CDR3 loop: CASSGRSSGHQETQYF. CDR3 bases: TGTGCCAGCAGTGGACGAAGTAGCGGGCATCAAGAGACCCAGTACTTC.

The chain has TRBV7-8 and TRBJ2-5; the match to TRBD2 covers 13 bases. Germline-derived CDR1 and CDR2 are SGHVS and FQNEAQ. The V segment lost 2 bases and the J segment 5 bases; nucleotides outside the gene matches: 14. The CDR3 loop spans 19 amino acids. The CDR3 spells CASSLLEAGTSGIMETQYF. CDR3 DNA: TGTGCCAGCAGCTTACTCGAGGCCGGGACTAGCGGGATCATGGAGACCCAGTACTTC.

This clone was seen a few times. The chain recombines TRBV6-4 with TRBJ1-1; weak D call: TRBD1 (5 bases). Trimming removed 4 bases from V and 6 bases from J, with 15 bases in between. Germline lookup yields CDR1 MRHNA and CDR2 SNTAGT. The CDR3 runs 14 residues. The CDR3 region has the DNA TGTGCCAGCAGTGTTGATCGCGGGGCATCTGAAGCTTTCTTT. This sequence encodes CASSVDRGASEAFF.

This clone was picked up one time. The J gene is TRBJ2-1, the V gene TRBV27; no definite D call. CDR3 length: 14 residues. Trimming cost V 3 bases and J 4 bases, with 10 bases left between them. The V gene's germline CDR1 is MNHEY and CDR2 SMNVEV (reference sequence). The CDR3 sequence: CASSFRLGYNEQFF. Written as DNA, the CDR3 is TGTGCCAGCAGTTTCCGACTGGGTTACAATGAGCAGTTCTTC.

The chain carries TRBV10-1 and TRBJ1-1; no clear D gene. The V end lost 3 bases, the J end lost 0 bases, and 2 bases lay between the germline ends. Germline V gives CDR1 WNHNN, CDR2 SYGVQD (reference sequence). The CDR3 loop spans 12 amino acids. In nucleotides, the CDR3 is TGCGCCAGCAGTGACGTGAACACTGAAGCTTTCTTT. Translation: CASSDVNTEAFF.

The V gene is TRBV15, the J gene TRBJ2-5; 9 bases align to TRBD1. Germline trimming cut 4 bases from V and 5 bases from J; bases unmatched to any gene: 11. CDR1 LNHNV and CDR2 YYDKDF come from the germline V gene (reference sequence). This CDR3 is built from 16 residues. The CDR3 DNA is TGTGCCACCAGCAAAGGACGACAGGGGGAGAGGGAGACCCAGTACTTC. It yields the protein CATSKGRQGERETQYF. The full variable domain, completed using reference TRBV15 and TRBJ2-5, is DAMVIQNPRYQVTQFGKPVTLSCSQTLNHNVMYWYQQKSSQAPKLLFHYYDKDFNNEADTPDNFQSRRPNTSFCFLDIRSPGLGDTAMYLCATSKGRQGERETQYFGPGTRLLVL.